The rows below give T cell receptor beta chains drawn from one sample of a study of CD8 T cells in Susac syndrome. TCRdb analysed the immunoSEQ multiplex PCR reads with MiXCR anew, one entry per CDR3 protein. The sample records around 200,000 distinct CDR3 sequences, over 85% being singletons. Sequencing was done on a sample of CD4+ T cells from PBMCs. The receptors originated from a human donor in good health. CDR3s include the opening cysteine and the closing phenylalanine or tryptophan. The order of the fields is clone size, V gene, D gene, J gene, CDR3 protein, CDR3 DNA. D genes are given only for firm matches. Clone sizes are given selectively: once, few, many, or a class where the clone is expanded.

clone_size: -
v_call: TRBV2
d_call: -
j_call: TRBJ2-1
cdr3_aa: CASSGARISLPEQFF
cdr3_nt: TGTGCCAGCAGTGGGGCGCGGATTAGCCTCCCTGAGCAGTTCTTC

clone_size: -
v_call: TRBV29-1
d_call: -
j_call: TRBJ2-1
cdr3_aa: CSVTQGTANNEQFF
cdr3_nt: TGCAGCGTTACCCAGGGGACGGCAAACAATGAGCAGTTCTTC

clone_size: -
v_call: TRBV4-3
d_call: -
j_call: TRBJ1-1
cdr3_aa: CASSQSGQSTEAFF
cdr3_nt: TGCGCCAGCAGCCAATCGGGACAATCCACTGAAGCTTTCTTT

clone_size: -
v_call: TRBV5-4
d_call: TRBD1
j_call: TRBJ1-1
cdr3_aa: CASSLTGGVSPEAFF
cdr3_nt: TGTGCCAGCAGCCTCACAGGGGGCGTCTCTCCTGAAGCTTTCTTT

clone_size: -
v_call: TRBV19
d_call: TRBD2
j_call: TRBJ2-1
cdr3_aa: CASSQTSGGAINEQFF
cdr3_nt: TGTGCCAGTAGTCAGACTAGCGGGGGGGCAATCAATGAGCAGTTCTTC

clone_size: -
v_call: TRBV7-2
d_call: -
j_call: TRBJ1-1
cdr3_aa: CASSFSPMNTEAFF
cdr3_nt: TGTGCCAGCAGCTTCTCTCCAATGAACACTGAAGCTTTCTTT

clone_size: once
v_call: TRBV20-1
d_call: TRBD2
j_call: TRBJ2-5
cdr3_aa: CSALAGGETQYF
cdr3_nt: TGCAGTGCTTTAGCGGGAGGAGAGACCCAGTACTTC

clone_size: once
v_call: TRBV19
d_call: -
j_call: TRBJ1-2
cdr3_aa: CASGPGYQYGYTF
cdr3_nt: TGTGCCAGTGGCCCCGGTTATCAATATGGCTACACCTTC

clone_size: -
v_call: TRBV9
d_call: -
j_call: TRBJ2-3
cdr3_aa: CASSVAAVTDTQYF
cdr3_nt: TGTGCCAGCAGCGTAGCGGCAGTCACGGATACGCAGTATTTT

clone_size: -
v_call: TRBV19
d_call: TRBD1
j_call: TRBJ1-2
cdr3_aa: CASRVGTEDGYTF
cdr3_nt: TGTGCCAGTAGAGTAGGGACAGAAGATGGCTACACCTTC

clone_size: -
v_call: TRBV6-6
d_call: -
j_call: TRBJ2-5
cdr3_aa: CASSATEETQYF
cdr3_nt: TGTGCCAGCAGCGCGACCGAAGAGACCCAGTACTTC

clone_size: -
v_call: TRBV19
d_call: -
j_call: TRBJ2-1
cdr3_aa: CASSARRGRDFYNEQFF
cdr3_nt: TGTGCCAGTAGTGCGAGACGGGGGAGAGATTTCTACAATGAGCAGTTCTTC

clone_size: once
v_call: TRBV7-2
d_call: -
j_call: TRBJ2-4
cdr3_aa: CASSYDSQIQYF
cdr3_nt: TGTGCCAGCAGCTATGACAGCCAAATACAGTACTTC

clone_size: once
v_call: TRBV30
d_call: -
j_call: TRBJ1-5
cdr3_aa: CAWSVHDQPQHF
cdr3_nt: TGTGCCTGGAGTGTACACGATCAGCCCCAGCATTTT

clone_size: once
v_call: TRBV7-2
d_call: -
j_call: TRBJ2-5
cdr3_aa: CASSLQRLQETQYF
cdr3_nt: TGTGCCAGCAGCTTACAACGGCTTCAAGAGACCCAGTACTTC

clone_size: -
v_call: TRBV29-1
d_call: -
j_call: TRBJ2-7
cdr3_aa: CSVGHLLSYEQYF
cdr3_nt: TGCAGCGTCGGACACCTTCTCTCCTACGAGCAGTACTTC

clone_size: once
v_call: TRBV12-3/TRBV12-4
d_call: TRBD1
j_call: TRBJ2-7
cdr3_aa: CASSRDRGFEQYF
cdr3_nt: TGTGCCAGCAGTCGGGACAGGGGGTTCGAGCAGTACTTC

clone_size: -
v_call: TRBV6-1
d_call: -
j_call: TRBJ2-3
cdr3_aa: CASTGTITDTQYF
cdr3_nt: TGTGCCAGCACCGGGACCATCACAGATACGCAGTATTTT

clone_size: -
v_call: TRBV6-2/TRBV6-3
d_call: -
j_call: TRBJ1-1
cdr3_aa: CASKGVTEAFF
cdr3_nt: TGTGCCAGCAAGGGGGTCACTGAAGCTTTCTTT

clone_size: -
v_call: TRBV20-1
d_call: -
j_call: TRBJ1-2
cdr3_aa: CSASLGRGYTF
cdr3_nt: TGCAGTGCTAGCCTGGGTCGTGGCTACACCTTC

clone_size: few
v_call: TRBV2
d_call: TRBD1
j_call: TRBJ1-6
cdr3_aa: CASSSGQGNSPLHF
cdr3_nt: TGTGCCAGCAGTTCCGGACAGGGGAATTCACCCCTCCACTTT

clone_size: -
v_call: TRBV9
d_call: -
j_call: TRBJ1-2
cdr3_aa: CASSVGWEPGDYGYTF
cdr3_nt: TGTGCCAGCAGCGTAGGTTGGGAGCCGGGTGACTATGGCTACACCTTC

clone_size: -
v_call: TRBV3-1
d_call: -
j_call: TRBJ2-2
cdr3_aa: CASSPGRTGELFF
cdr3_nt: TGTGCCAGCAGCCCCGGACGGACCGGGGAGCTGTTTTTT

clone_size: -
v_call: TRBV3-1
d_call: -
j_call: TRBJ1-2
cdr3_aa: CASSQVDSRYTF
cdr3_nt: TGTGCCAGCAGCCAAGTCGACAGCCGCTACACCTTC

clone_size: -
v_call: TRBV20-1
d_call: TRBD1
j_call: TRBJ1-2
cdr3_aa: CSAVDRVNYGYTF
cdr3_nt: TGCAGTGCTGTGGACAGGGTTAACTATGGCTACACCTTC

clone_size: -
v_call: TRBV25-1
d_call: -
j_call: TRBJ1-5
cdr3_aa: CASKQANQPQHF
cdr3_nt: TGTGCCAGCAAGCAGGCTAATCAGCCCCAGCATTTT

clone_size: -
v_call: TRBV20-1
d_call: -
j_call: TRBJ2-3
cdr3_aa: CSAPGPFDTDTQYF
cdr3_nt: TGCAGTGCGCCGGGGCCCTTCGACACAGATACGCAGTATTTT

clone_size: -
v_call: TRBV7-2
d_call: -
j_call: TRBJ1-6
cdr3_aa: CASSGGSPLHF
cdr3_nt: TGTGCCAGTTCCGGCGGTTCACCCCTCCACTTT

clone_size: -
v_call: TRBV2
d_call: TRBD1
j_call: TRBJ2-7
cdr3_aa: CASSGGSYEQYF
cdr3_nt: TGTGCCAGCTCAGGGGGCTCCTACGAGCAGTACTTC

clone_size: -
v_call: TRBV15
d_call: -
j_call: TRBJ2-3
cdr3_aa: CATSRDPGTTDTQYF
cdr3_nt: TGTGCCACCAGCAGAGATCCCGGGACAACAGATACGCAGTATTTT

clone_size: -
v_call: TRBV12-3/TRBV12-4
d_call: -
j_call: TRBJ2-5
cdr3_aa: CASSHRDRIVQETQYF
cdr3_nt: TGTGCCAGCAGTCATAGGGACCGAATCGTCCAAGAGACCCAGTACTTC

clone_size: -
v_call: TRBV10-3
d_call: -
j_call: TRBJ1-1
cdr3_aa: CASTAGPNTEAFF
cdr3_nt: TGTGCCTCCACTGCCGGGCCCAACACTGAAGCTTTCTTT

clone_size: -
v_call: TRBV20-1
d_call: -
j_call: TRBJ2-6
cdr3_aa: CSARESSSGANVLTF
cdr3_nt: TGCAGTGCTAGAGAAAGTAGCTCTGGGGCCAACGTCCTGACTTTC

clone_size: -
v_call: TRBV6-7
d_call: -
j_call: TRBJ1-5
cdr3_aa: CASSRHGGNQPQHF
cdr3_nt: TGTGCCAGCAGTCGCCACGGTGGTAATCAGCCCCAGCATTTT

clone_size: -
v_call: TRBV6-1
d_call: -
j_call: TRBJ2-5
cdr3_aa: CASTEVTQYF
cdr3_nt: TGTGCCAGCACAGAGGTAACCCAGTACTTC